This is a list of T cell receptor beta chains from one sample in a study of cytomegalovirus exposure and HLA in healthy donors. Measured with immunoSEQ multiplex PCR; TCRdb has only the in-frame clones, and not every one. The repertoire holds about 110,000 clones, with roughly 70% as singletons. The specimen sequenced was PBMCs. These receptors were collected from a woman in her thirties or forties in good health and CMV-seropositive. Each CDR3 is given without its conserved first and last residue. The order of the fields is V gene, J gene, CDR3 protein.

v_gene: TRBV5-1; j_gene: TRBJ2-3; CDR3aa: ASGRGTDTQY
v_gene: TRBV29-1; j_gene: TRBJ1-2; CDR3aa: SVGGGSGAEGYT
v_gene: TRBV9; j_gene: TRBJ2-5; CDR3aa: ASSPRPSGEETQY
v_gene: TRBV4-1; j_gene: TRBJ2-7; CDR3aa: ASSQEEARGPYEQY
v_gene: TRBV18; j_gene: TRBJ2-2; CDR3aa: ASSPPAGNIITGELF
v_gene: TRBV9; j_gene: TRBJ2-2; CDR3aa: ASSVGGRGTGELF
v_gene: TRBV19; j_gene: TRBJ1-1; CDR3aa: ASSISRQGLRGAF
v_gene: TRBV11-3; j_gene: TRBJ2-7; CDR3aa: ASSTRRTGSSYEQY
v_gene: TRBV19; j_gene: TRBJ1-1; CDR3aa: ASSIVGGTEAF
v_gene: TRBV19; j_gene: TRBJ1-5; CDR3aa: ASSSTGVEPQH
v_gene: TRBV4-2; j_gene: TRBJ2-7; CDR3aa: ASSPRTGDEQY
v_gene: TRBV30; j_gene: TRBJ1-3; CDR3aa: AWSVGVAGNTIY
v_gene: TRBV6-5; j_gene: TRBJ2-5; CDR3aa: ASSYSGAQETQY
v_gene: TRBV4-3; j_gene: TRBJ1-4; CDR3aa: ASSQARGEKLF
v_gene: TRBV6-1; j_gene: TRBJ2-7; CDR3aa: ASRDTRGNEQY
v_gene: TRBV5-1; j_gene: TRBJ1-1; CDR3aa: ASTPSTLNTEAF
v_gene: TRBV29-1; j_gene: TRBJ2-5; CDR3aa: SVGHKYQETQY